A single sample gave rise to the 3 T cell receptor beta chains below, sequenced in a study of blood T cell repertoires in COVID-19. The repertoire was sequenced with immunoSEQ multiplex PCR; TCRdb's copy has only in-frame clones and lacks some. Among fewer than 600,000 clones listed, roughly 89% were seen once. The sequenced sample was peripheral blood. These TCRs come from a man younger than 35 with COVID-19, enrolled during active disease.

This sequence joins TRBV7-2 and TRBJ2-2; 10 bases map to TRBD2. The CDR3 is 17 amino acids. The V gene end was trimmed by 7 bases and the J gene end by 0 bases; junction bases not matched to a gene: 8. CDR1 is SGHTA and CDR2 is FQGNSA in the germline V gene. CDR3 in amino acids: CASTCWLAGANTGELFF. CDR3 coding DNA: TGTGCCAGCACCTGTTGGCTAGCGGGAGCGAACACCGGGGAGCTGTTTTTT.

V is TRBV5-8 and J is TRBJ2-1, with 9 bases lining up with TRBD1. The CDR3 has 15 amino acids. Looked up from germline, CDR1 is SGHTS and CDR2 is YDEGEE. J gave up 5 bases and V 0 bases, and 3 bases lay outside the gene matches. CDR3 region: CASSLGQGVDNEQFF. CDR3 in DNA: TGTGCCAGCAGCTTGGGACAGGGGGTGGACAATGAGCAGTTCTTC.

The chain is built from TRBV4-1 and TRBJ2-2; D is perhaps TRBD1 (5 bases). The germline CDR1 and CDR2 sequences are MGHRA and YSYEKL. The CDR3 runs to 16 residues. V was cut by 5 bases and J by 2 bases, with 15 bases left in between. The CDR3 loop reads CASSERYRTNTGELFF. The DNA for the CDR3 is TGCGCCAGCAGCGAGCGATATAGGACAAACACCGGGGAGCTGTTTTTT.